This is a list of T cell receptor beta chains from one sample in a study of cytomegalovirus exposure and HLA in healthy donors. The assay was immunoSEQ multiplex PCR, and TCRdb's table has in-frame clones only and misses some. The sample carries roughly 180,000 clones, approximately 71% recorded once. Sequencing used PBMCs. Receptors were obtained from a middle-aged woman in good health and CMV-seropositive. CDR3s include the opening cysteine and the closing phenylalanine or tryptophan. The D gene is left open where the match is weak. The size entry is marked missing in some rows and otherwise reads once, few, many or a size class.

>TRBV2|-|-|TRBJ1-2
TGTGCCAGCAGCGATAATTCGGGACACCTCGGGGGCTACACCTTC
CASSDNSGHLGGYTF
>TRBV9|-|-|TRBJ2-5
TGTGCCAGCAGCGTAGGGGACTTAACGCGGGCCCAGTACTTC
CASSVGDLTRAQYF
>TRBV7-9|-|TRBD1|TRBJ1-3
TGTTCCAGCAGCTCACTCTGGACAGGGGCTGGAAACACCATATATTTT
CSSSSLWTGAGNTIYF
>TRBV28|few|TRBD2|TRBJ2-5
TGTGCCAGCAGCGTAGCGGGGGCAAGGGAAGAGACCCAGTACTTC
CASSVAGAREETQYF
>TRBV9|-|-|TRBJ2-7
TGTGCCAGCACCAGGGACTTAGGCTCCTACGAGCAGTACTTC
CASTRDLGSYEQYF
>TRBV28|-|-|TRBJ1-3
TGTGCCAGCAGTCATCTAACGGGCAGGGTGGGCGGAAACACCATATATTTT
CASSHLTGRVGGNTIYF
>TRBV7-7|-|-|TRBJ1-3
TGTGCTAGCAGCTTAGATGCAGGGCCTGGAAACACCATATATTTT
CASSLDAGPGNTIYF
>TRBV5-8|once|-|TRBJ2-7
TGTGCCAGCAGGAGGGAGCGTTTTCTCGAGCAGTACTTC
CASRRERFLEQYF
>TRBV18|-|-|TRBJ1-1
TGTGCCAGCTCCCCGGGACAGAACACTGAAGCTTTCTTT
CASSPGQNTEAFF
>TRBV7-9|-|TRBD1|TRBJ1-1
TGTTCCAGCAGCCCGCGGACAGGGATATACACTGAAGCTTTCTTT
CSSSPRTGIYTEAFF